Listed below are T cell receptor beta chains from one sample, sequenced in a study of cytomegalovirus exposure and HLA in healthy donors. Only in-frame clones appear in the TCRdb table, and some are missing; sequencing was by immunoSEQ multiplex PCR. The sample records over 150,000 clones, around 85% being singletons. The sample was PBMCs. The origin of the receptors is a boy between 2 and 10 years old in good health and CMV-seronegative. CDR3s include the opening cysteine and the closing phenylalanine or tryptophan. A D gene is named only where the DNA matches it firmly. Size is omitted from some rows. Given values are once, few, many or a class for expanded clones.

size	D	V	J	DNA	CDR3
.	TRBD1	TRBV2	TRBJ2-3	TGTGCCAGCTCCCTTGAGCGGACAGGGTTCAGCACAGATACGCAGTATTTT	CASSLERTGFSTDTQYF
.	.	TRBV5-6	TRBJ1-6	TGTGCCAGCAGCTTGGGGGGGGTCGGGAATTCACCCCTCCACTTT	CASSLGGVGNSPLHF
.	.	TRBV28	TRBJ1-6	TGTGCCAGCAGTTTAGCCTCGGGGGGGCTTGATAATTCACCCCTCCACTTT	CASSLASGGLDNSPLHF
few	.	TRBV5-4	TRBJ2-3	TGTGCCAGCAGCTTCCCTACAGGTGCAGATACGCAGTATTTT	CASSFPTGADTQYF
.	TRBD2	TRBV29-1	TRBJ2-1	TGCAGCGTTGATAGATCGGCTAGCGGGGTTCACTACAATGAGCAGTTCTTC	CSVDRSASGVHYNEQFF
.	TRBD2	TRBV4-1	TRBJ2-7	TGCGCCAGCAGCTTACTAGCGGGACTTTCCGAGCAGTACTTC	CASSLLAGLSEQYF
.	.	TRBV28	TRBJ1-6	TGTGCCAGCAGTTTTTCCGTCCTCAATTCACCCCTCCACTTT	CASSFSVLNSPLHF
.	.	TRBV6-4	TRBJ1-3	TGTGCCAGCAGTGATGAGCTTGGAAACACCATATATTTT	CASSDELGNTIYF
.	TRBD2	TRBV10-1	TRBJ2-7	TGCGCCAGCAGTCGACTAGCGGCCTCCTACGAGCAGTACTTC	CASSRLAASYEQYF
.	.	TRBV11-2	TRBJ2-7	TGTGCCAGCAGCCAGGATCAATACGAGCAGTACTTC	CASSQDQYEQYF
.	.	TRBV5-8	TRBJ2-1	TGTGCCAGCAGCTCGATAAGGGGAAACTACAATGAGCAGTTCTTC	CASSSIRGNYNEQFF
.	.	TRBV28	TRBJ2-7	TGTGCCAGCGGCGACAGCTCCTACGAGCAGTACTTC	CASGDSSYEQYF
.	.	TRBV4-1	TRBJ1-2	TGCGCCAGCAGCCAAGGTCTCAGGGCGGGGGGCTACACCTTC	CASSQGLRAGGYTF
.	.	TRBV10-3	TRBJ1-6	TGTGCCATCAGTGAGAGCGATTCACCCCTCCACTTT	CAISESDSPLHF
.	.	TRBV5-4	TRBJ1-2	TGTGCCAGCAGCGCGGACATGATCTATGGCTACACCTTC	CASSADMIYGYTF
.	TRBD1	TRBV19	TRBJ2-7	TGTGCCAGTAGTAGGGACAGGGATTCCTACGAGCAGTACTTC	CASSRDRDSYEQYF
.	TRBD1	TRBV25-1	TRBJ1-6	TGTGCCAGCAGCCACACAGGGGCTAATTCACCCCTCCACTTT	CASSHTGANSPLHF
.	TRBD1	TRBV7-9	TRBJ2-1	TGTGCCAGCAGATCAACAGGGGGTGAGCAGTTCTTC	CASRSTGGEQFF
few	.	TRBV5-6	TRBJ2-3	TGTGCCAGCAGCTCGACAGGCTCCTCCCTCGATACGCAGTATTTT	CASSSTGSSLDTQYF
.	TRBD2	TRBV7-9	TRBJ2-1	TGTGCCAGCAGTCCTAGCGGGAGCTCCTACAATGAGCAGTTCTTC	CASSPSGSSYNEQFF
.	.	TRBV5-1	TRBJ2-5	TGCGCCAGCAGCTTGCCGGAAGAGACCCAGTACTTC	CASSLPEETQYF
.	.	TRBV5-4	TRBJ2-3	TGTGCCAGCAGCGGGCTTTCAGATACGCAGTATTTT	CASSGLSDTQYF
.	.	TRBV19	TRBJ1-5	TGTGCCAGTAGTCCCCGGGGTAATAGCAATCAGCCCCAGCATTTT	CASSPRGNSNQPQHF
.	.	TRBV4-1	TRBJ2-1	TGCGCCAGCAGCCAAGATCTGACTAGTGGCTATGAGCAGTTCTTC	CASSQDLTSGYEQFF
.	.	TRBV7-8	TRBJ2-2	TGTGCCAGCAGACGCCGGCAGGGCGCCGGGGAGCTGTTTTTT	CASRRRQGAGELFF
few	TRBD2	TRBV6-4	TRBJ2-3	TGTGCCAGCAGTGAAGGCGGGAGCCCCACAGATACGCAGTATTTT	CASSEGGSPTDTQYF
.	.	TRBV4-1	TRBJ2-1	TGCGCCAGCAGCCAAGTAAGGACAATTCCCACCCTAAATGAGCAGTTCTTC	CASSQVRTIPTLNEQFF
.	.	TRBV7-7	TRBJ2-5	TGTGCCAGCAGCTTAGTCAAAGTGGGAACAGGCCGTCGGGAGACCCAGTACTTC	CASSLVKVGTGRRETQYF
.	.	TRBV19	TRBJ1-2	TGTGCCAGTACCCCAAGGTCGGGACACCCCGATGGCTACACCTTC	CASTPRSGHPDGYTF
.	.	TRBV27	TRBJ2-3	TGTGCCAGCAGGGATTCAGGGCGAGCAGATACGCAGTATTTT	CASRDSGRADTQYF
.	.	TRBV27	TRBJ2-7	TGTGCCAGCCGGAGGGTCACCGCCGAAGGCGAGCAGTACTTC	CASRRVTAEGEQYF
.	TRBD1	TRBV14	TRBJ2-7	TGTGCCAGCAGCCAAAGCCTTCCTCCTGACAGGGGGCTCGGTTACGAGCAGTACTTC	CASSQSLPPDRGLGYEQYF
.	.	TRBV18	TRBJ2-2	TGTGCCAGCTCTGACAGCCGCACCGGGGAGCTGTTTTTT	CASSDSRTGELFF
.	.	TRBV4-1	TRBJ1-1	TGCGCCAGCAGCCAGGCAGGGGTTCCTAACACTGAAGCTTTCTTT	CASSQAGVPNTEAFF
once	TRBD2	TRBV19	TRBJ2-5	TGTGCCAGTACCCCCGGACTAGCGGGAGAAGAGACCCAGTACTTC	CASTPGLAGEETQYF
.	.	TRBV5-1	TRBJ2-1	TGCGCCAGCAGCTTGGACAGGGCACCCTACAATGAGCAGTTCTTC	CASSLDRAPYNEQFF
.	.	TRBV7-2	TRBJ2-3	TGTGCCAGCAGCTTAGGAGGAAATACGCAGTATTTT	CASSLGGNTQYF
.	TRBD2	TRBV7-9	TRBJ2-1	TGTTCCAGCAGCCCAGAGGGAGGGCTGGGGCAGTTCTTC	CSSSPEGGLGQFF
.	TRBD1	TRBV28	TRBJ1-3	TGTGCCAGCAGTGGGACAGGGAATACTGGAAACACCATATATTTT	CASSGTGNTGNTIYF
.	.	TRBV19	TRBJ1-2	TGTGCCAGTGCCCGGGCGGGGCCCCAGAGTTCCAATGGCTACACCTTC	CASARAGPQSSNGYTF
.	.	TRBV10-2	TRBJ1-3	TGCGCCAGCAGTGAACCAGGGTTCGGAAACACCATATATTTT	CASSEPGFGNTIYF
.	TRBD2	TRBV5-4	TRBJ2-1	TGTGCCAGCAGCTTTCACGGGAGGCCTTCCTACAATGAGCAGTTCTTC	CASSFHGRPSYNEQFF
.	.	TRBV6-5	TRBJ1-1	TGTGCCAGCAGTTACTCAAGGGGTTCCCGTGAAGCTTTCTTT	CASSYSRGSREAFF
.	TRBD1	TRBV19	TRBJ2-2	TGTGCCAGTACCCCCAGGGGGCCGGAAACCGGGGAGCTGTTTTTT	CASTPRGPETGELFF
.	.	TRBV5-1	TRBJ1-1	TGCGCCAGCAGCTGGAGGGCACAGGAAGAGAGGGCTGAAGCTTTCTTT	CASSWRAQEERAEAFF
.	TRBD2	TRBV12-5	TRBJ2-3	TGTGCTAGTGGTTTGGTACGGAGCGGGGGTGGTGGTACGCAGTATTTT	CASGLVRSGGGGTQYF